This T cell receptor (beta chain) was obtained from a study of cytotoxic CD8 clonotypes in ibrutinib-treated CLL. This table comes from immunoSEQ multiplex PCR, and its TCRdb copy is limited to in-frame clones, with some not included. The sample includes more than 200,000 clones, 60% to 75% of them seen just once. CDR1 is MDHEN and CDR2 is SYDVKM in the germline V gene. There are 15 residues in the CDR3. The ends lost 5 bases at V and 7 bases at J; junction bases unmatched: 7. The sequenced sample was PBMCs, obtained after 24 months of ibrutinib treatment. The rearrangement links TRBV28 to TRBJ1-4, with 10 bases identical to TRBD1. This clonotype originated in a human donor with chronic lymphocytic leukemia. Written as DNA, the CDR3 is TGTGCCAGCAGTACAACCGGGACAGGGGCTGAAAAACTGTTTTTT. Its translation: CASSTTGTGAEKLFF.